This note documents a single T cell receptor beta chain sequence. Germline CDR1 reads LNHDA; CDR2 reads SQIVND (reference sequence). Trimming took 3 bases from V and 0 from J, leaving 10 bases between them. The CDR3 length is 15 residues. This specimen belongs to a study of response to subunit inactivated influenza vaccine. TCRdb reprocessed the RT-PCR reads with MiXCR, giving one entry per CDR3 protein. Found here are some 200,000 distinct CDR3 sequences, about 12% of them singletons; the top ten hold around 28%. These data are also associated with another study on T cells expressing NK-cell markers. That publication notes: Scientists made TCR beta cDNA using 5'RACE template switching with UMIs. Among the eight sequenced donors, seven tested HCMV-seropositive and one tested seronegative. Sorting of alpha-beta TCR T cells alone was achieved in several experiments with an anti-gamma-delta TCR antibody. Topping the CD3+CD56-NKG2C+ fraction as well were these clonotypes, in four donors. No clear determination of HCMV specificity was made for expanded NKG2C+ T cell clones.

This receptor was taken from a man aged 45 to 65 who received an inactivated influenza vaccine. V and J are TRBV19 and TRBJ2-3; D unclear. The specimen comprised CD8+ T cells sorted from PBMCs, sampled approximately 12 days after vaccination. The CDR3 region is CASSMSVTSTDTQYF. DNA for the CDR3: TGTGCCAGTAGTATGAGTGTAACTAGCACAGATACGCAGTATTTT.